Each of the 8 T cell receptor beta chains below was sequenced from the same sample in a study of shared clonotypes between healthy human individuals. Using immunoSEQ multiplex PCR, the repertoire was profiled, and TCRdb retains in-frame clones only, with some absent. The sample consists of hundreds of thousands of clones, 90% to 96% of them appearing once. Sample: naive CD4+ T cells sorted from blood. Subset in this sample: CD45RA+ positively selected. All receptors come from a woman aged 25-40 years in good health.

V and J are TRBV7-6 and TRBJ1-5; D remains ambiguous. V shed 0 bases and J shed 13 bases, with 10 bases lying between them. Germline loops: CDR1 SGHVS, CDR2 FNYEAQ. The CDR3 consists of 12 residues. In DNA form, the CDR3 reads TGTGCCAGCAGCTTAGCGAACGGTATACAGCATTTT. As protein: CASSLANGIQHF. Filled out from reference TRBV7-6 and TRBJ1-5, the complete variable domain reads GAGVSQSPRYKVTKRGQDVALRCDPISGHVSLYWYRQALGQGPEFLTYFNYEAQQDKSGLPNDRFSAERPEGSISTLTIQRTEQRDSAMYRCASSLANGIQHFGDGTRLSIL.

The chain links TRBV19 to TRBJ2-7, with D tentatively TRBD1 (6 bases). Germline assignment: CDR1 LNHDA and CDR2 SQIVND (reference sequence). V lost 5 bases and J lost 6, with 23 bases in between. This CDR3 comprises 16 residues. CDR3 region: CASSGLRTASSSEQYF. The CDR3 DNA is TGTGCCAGTAGTGGCCTGAGGACAGCAAGTAGTTCCGAGCAGTACTTC.

This clone was recorded once. The DNA of the CDR3 is TGTGCCAGCAGTAAGGAGCTAGGCGGCAATCAGCCCCAGCATTTT. Amino acid sequence: CASSKELGGNQPQHF. The rearrangement uses TRBV2 and TRBJ1-5; the D is unclear. CDR3 size: 15 residues. Germline V gene data show CDR1 as SNHLY and CDR2 as FYNNEI. Trimming took off 5 bases at V and 2 bases at J, with 13 bases between the two ends.

The gene calls are TRBV27 and TRBJ2-7; TRBD2 might be the D (5 bases). Germline values: CDR1 MNHEY, CDR2 SMNVEV (reference sequence). The CDR3 contains 12 residues. V was trimmed by 6 bases and J by 5 bases, leaving 11 bases between them. CDR3 sequence: CASRDRGNEQYF. CDR3 sequence (DNA): TGTGCCAGCAGGGACCGGGGTAACGAGCAGTACTTC.

The chain is built from TRBV19 and TRBJ1-5; 8 bases match TRBD1. Germline V gene lookup returns CDR1 LNHDA and CDR2 SQIVND (reference sequence). This CDR3 comprises 15 residues. J lost 2 bases, V lost 3 bases, and 3 bases had no gene match. CDR3 region: CASSMVQGGNQPQHF. CDR3 nucleotide sequence: TGTGCCAGTAGTATGGTACAGGGGGGCAATCAGCCCCAGCATTTT.

The chain links TRBV2 to TRBJ2-1; D remains unclear. V was pared by 5 bases and J by 0 bases, with 5 bases between. This CDR3 is 13 amino acids long. CDR1 SNHLY and CDR2 FYNNEI come from the germline V gene. The chain's CDR3 is CASSTNSYNEQFF. CDR3 bases: TGTGCCAGCAGTACCAACTCCTACAATGAGCAGTTCTTC. Full variable domain (rest looked up from reference TRBV2 and TRBJ2-1): EPEVTQTPSHQVTQMGQEVILRCVPISNHLYFYWYRQILGQKVEFLVSFYNNEISEKSEIFDDQFSVERPDGSNFTLKIRSTKLEDSAMYFCASSTNSYNEQFFGPGTRLTVL.

This chain uses TRBV10-1 with TRBJ1-1; D is unclear. The germline V and J ends were trimmed by 2 bases and 5 bases, with 9 bases remaining between them. The germline V gene encodes CDR1 WNHNN and CDR2 SYGVQD (reference sequence). The CDR3 totals 13 residues. The CDR3 sequence: CASSEPEGTEAFF. CDR3 nucleotides: TGCGCCAGCAGTGAGCCGGAGGGAACTGAAGCTTTCTTT.

The V and J genes are TRBV7-9 and TRBJ2-2, with a weak D call TRBD2 (6 bases). The length of the CDR3 is 16 residues. Germline CDR1 SEHNR, CDR2 FQNEAQ (reference sequence). Trimming pared 3 bases from V and 5 bases from J, leaving 16 bases between. The CDR3 bases are TGTGCCAGCAGCTTCAGACTAGGAGACCGTACCGGGGAGCTGTTTTTT. Protein product: CASSFRLGDRTGELFF.